This TCR beta chain stems from a study of blood T cell repertoires in COVID-19. Overall study context: Sample material is recorded as cDNA or gDNA derived from T cells, B-cell-depleted T cells, or PBMCs.

Clones were read by immunoSEQ multiplex PCR, and TCRdb kept only the in-frame ones, dropping some. The table includes about 190,000 clones, more than 70% detected once. Cohorts were based on clinical histories the participants reported. Two negative PCRs, clearance, or symptom resolution were required of recovered Cohort 3 donors. Sample: PBMCs or T cells enriched from blood (not recorded which). The receptor comes from a woman in her 30s who had recovered from COVID-19.

DNA of the CDR3: TGTGCCAGCAGCCCCCGGGCGGCGGGACCCACAGATACGCAGTATTTT. It translates to CASSPRAAGPTDTQYF. The rearrangement uses TRBV11-3 and TRBJ2-3; a possible D gene is TRBD2 (6 bases). This CDR3 comprises 16 residues. The V gene lost 5 bases and the J gene lost 2 bases, with 17 bases spanning the gap. Looked up from germline, CDR1 is SGHNT and CDR2 is YENEEA.